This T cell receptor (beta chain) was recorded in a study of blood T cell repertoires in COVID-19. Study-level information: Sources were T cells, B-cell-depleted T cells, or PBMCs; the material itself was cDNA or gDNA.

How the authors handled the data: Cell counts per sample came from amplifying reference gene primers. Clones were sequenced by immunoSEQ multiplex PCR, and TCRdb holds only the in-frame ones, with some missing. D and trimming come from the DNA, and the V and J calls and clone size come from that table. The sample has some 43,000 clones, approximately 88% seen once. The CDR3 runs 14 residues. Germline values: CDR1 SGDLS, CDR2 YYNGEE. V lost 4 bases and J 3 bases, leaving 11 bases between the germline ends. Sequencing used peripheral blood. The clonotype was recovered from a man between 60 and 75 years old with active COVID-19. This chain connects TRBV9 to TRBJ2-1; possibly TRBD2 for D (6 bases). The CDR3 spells CASSPQTSYNEQFF. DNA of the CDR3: TGTGCCAGCAGCCCCCAGACTAGCTACAATGAGCAGTTCTTC.